A single sample gave rise to the 21 T cell receptor beta chains below, sequenced in a study of CD8 T cells in ankylosing spondylitis. General study findings and limits: A motif in TCR beta, a set of seven to nine highly homologous variants, appeared characteristic of ankylosing spondylitis blood.

TCRdb reprocessed the 5' RACE reads with MiXCR, giving one entry per CDR3 protein. This table has about 220,000 distinct CDR3 sequences, about 6.7% appearing once. These receptors lack a known antigen. Sequenced sample: blood, either unsorted or a sorted T cell fraction (not recorded which). The receptors here all came from a male donor with ankylosing spondylitis.

This clonotype was recorded at least ten times. The chain couples TRBV7-9 to TRBJ2-7; D gene uncertain. Germline values: CDR1 SEHNR, CDR2 FQNEAQ (reference sequence). Trimming pared 4 bases from V and 3 bases from J, leaving 10 bases between. The CDR3 contains 13 residues. The CDR3 DNA follows: TGTGCCAGCAGCTCCGGGTATATCTACGAGCAGTACTTC. Residues: CASSSGYIYEQYF.

The chain uses TRBV4-3 and TRBJ2-1; D is unresolved. Germline CDR1 and CDR2: LGHNA and YSLEER. The germline V and J ends were trimmed by 3 bases and 0 bases, with 15 bases remaining between them. The CDR3 is 17 amino acids. The CDR3 nucleotides read TGCGCCAGCAGCCAGGGATGGCGGCTAAGCTCCTACAATGAGCAGTTCTTC. Its translation: CASSQGWRLSSYNEQFF.

This clonotype was counted ten times or more. V gene TRBV6-5 combines with J gene TRBJ2-5; D is uncertain. Germline V lookup: CDR1 MNHEY, CDR2 SVGAGI. There are 14 residues in the CDR3. Between the trimmed V and J ends, which lost 2 bases and 4 bases, there was a span of 11 bases. The CDR3 spells CASSYSQYRETQYF. CDR3 coding DNA: TGTGCCAGCAGTTACAGCCAGTATAGAGAGACCCAGTACTTC.

This clonotype was picked up many times. The rearrangement uses TRBV20-1 and TRBJ2-5; TRBD2 matches at 10 bases. The CDR3 runs to 16 residues. V dropped 0 bases and J dropped 5; count of bases not matched to a gene: 9. Germline CDR1 DFQATT, CDR2 SNEGSKA (reference sequence). CDR3 in amino acids: CSARDLSGGPTETQYF. The CDR3 DNA reads TGCAGTGCTAGAGACCTTAGCGGGGGGCCGACGGAGACCCAGTACTTC.

The J gene is TRBJ2-7, the V gene TRBV4-3; 8 bases map to TRBD2. V lost 4 bases to trimming and J lost 3 bases; unmatched junction nucleotides: 11. CDR3 size: 16 residues. Germline-derived CDR1 and CDR2 are LGHNA and YSLEER. In DNA, the CDR3 is TGCGCCAGCAGCCCCCACGAGGCGGGGGGCAACTACGAGCAGTACTTC. This encodes CASSPHEAGGNYEQYF.

This clonotype appeared a few times. The chain has TRBV7-2 and TRBJ2-3; 13 positions agree with TRBD2. The germline V gene encodes CDR1 SGHTA and CDR2 FQGNSA. The CDR3 extends over 17 amino acids. J lost 6 bases, V lost 2 bases, and 8 bases had no gene match. The CDR3 spells CASSLHFRTSGSDTQYF. In nucleotides, the CDR3 is TGTGCCAGCAGCTTACATTTTCGGACTAGCGGGAGTGATACGCAGTATTTT.

The sample holds many counts of this clonotype. Relative to the germline gene, one junction end is altered; a read error may explain this. For the CDR3, the DNA is TGTGCCACCAGCAGAGATCAGGTATCACTGAAGTGGGGCTTT. It is translated as CATSRDQVSLKWGF. The chain has TRBV15 and TRBJ1-1; D ambiguous. The length of the CDR3 is 14 residues. Germline V CDR1 and CDR2: LNHNV, YYDKDF (reference sequence).

This clonotype was counted many times. The chain combines TRBV5-5 with TRBJ2-1; D gene unclear. This CDR3 is built from 15 residues. V lost 1 base and J lost 6, with 14 bases in between. CDR1 SGHKS and CDR2 YYEKEE come from the germline V gene (reference sequence). CDR3 bases: TGTGCCAGCAGCTTGCTTCCTGGGGTCGGCAATGAGCAGTTCTTC. It encodes CASSLLPGVGNEQFF.

The chain couples TRBV29-1 to TRBJ2-1, with 9 nucleotides matching TRBD2. The CDR3 contains 17 residues. Germline CDR1 reads SQVTM; CDR2 reads ANQGSEA. J lost 0 bases, V lost 4 bases, and 10 bases had no gene match. CDR3: CSVVPAGGRSSYNEQFF. The CDR3 nucleotides read TGCAGCGTTGTGCCAGCGGGAGGCCGTAGCTCCTACAATGAGCAGTTCTTC.

This clonotype was seen more than once but under ten times. The CDR3 nucleotides read TGTGCCAGCAGTTCATCGAACACCGGGGAGCTGTTTTTT. It encodes CASSSSNTGELFF. The chain recombines TRBV27 with TRBJ2-2, with D unresolved. Germline lookup yields CDR1 MNHEY and CDR2 SMNVEV (reference sequence). This CDR3 region has 13 residues. The V end was cut by 4 bases, the J end by 0 bases, with 3 bases between.

This clonotype was seen many times. The J gene is TRBJ1-4, the V gene TRBV6-5; TRBD1 is a possible D gene (5 bases). Germline V gene data show CDR1 as MNHEY and CDR2 as SVGAGI. V dropped 10 bases and J dropped 7 bases, with 16 bases sitting between them. CDR3 size: 13 residues. The CDR3 sequence is CATGWGGGEKLFF. The DNA for the CDR3 is TGTGCCACCGGTTGGGGTGGGGGTGAAAAACTGTTTTTT.

There are many counts of this clonotype. The chain uses TRBV6-2 or TRBV6-3 and TRBJ2-1; D gene uncertain. Germline V gene data show CDR1 as MNHEY and CDR2 as SVGEGT. The ends were cut back, 7 bases at V and 2 bases at J, with 18 bases in the middle. The CDR3 totals 16 residues. The DNA of the CDR3 is TGTGCCAGCACCCCAGACGAATCACCCACCTACAATGAGCAGTTCTTC. Protein product: CASTPDESPTYNEQFF.

This clonotype was found a few times. J is TRBJ2-1 and V is TRBV7-9, with a possible D match to TRBD1 (6 bases). CDR1 and CDR2 (germline): SEHNR, FQNEAQ (reference sequence). This CDR3 spans 15 amino acids. V was pared by 10 bases and J by 9 bases, with 25 bases between. The CDR3 loop reads CATGRSLGAGAEQFF. In nucleotides, the CDR3 is TGTGCCACAGGCCGCAGCTTAGGCGCAGGGGCTGAGCAGTTCTTC.

This clonotype was seen repeatedly, ten times or more. CDR3 nucleotide sequence: TGCAGTGCCACCTTCCCCCGACTAGCGGGGTCCTACAATGAGCAGTTCTTC. It codes for CSATFPRLAGSYNEQFF. The rearrangement links TRBV20-1 to TRBJ2-1; 11 nucleotides line up with TRBD2. The CDR3 has 17 residues. The V gene's germline CDR1 is DFQATT and CDR2 SNEGSKA (reference sequence). Trimming cost V 6 bases and J 1 base; bases outside gene matches: 11.

This clonotype was detected only a few times. V is TRBV11-3 and J is TRBJ1-3, with D possibly being TRBD1 (5 bases). Germline CDR1 SGHNT, CDR2 YENEEA. This CDR3 contains 15 residues. The ends were cut back, 2 bases at V and 0 bases at J, with 8 bases in the middle. This chain's CDR3 is CASSLKGSSGNTIYF. DNA for the CDR3: TGTGCCAGCAGCTTAAAGGGGAGCTCTGGAAACACCATATATTTT.

V gene TRBV18 combines with J gene TRBJ1-2; no clear D. Germline CDR1 KGHSH, CDR2 LQKENI. The CDR3 totals 16 residues. Trimming removed 4 bases at V and 7 bases at J, with 22 bases between. The CDR3 nucleotides are TGTGCCAGCTCACGCGTCCGGGTCGTTGACGGCGGTGGCTACACCTTC. It encodes CASSRVRVVDGGGYTF.

This clonotype was counted at least ten times. This sequence joins TRBV27 and TRBJ2-3; 14 bases map to TRBD2. The CDR3 spans 16 residues. V shed 5 bases, J shed 1 base, and the junction held 2 bases outside the gene matches. Germline lookup yields CDR1 MNHEY and CDR2 SMNVEV (reference sequence). In DNA, the CDR3 is TGTGCCAGCAGTCCGGGACTAGCGGGAGGCACAGATACGCAGTATTTT. Protein: CASSPGLAGGTDTQYF.

A remark on this clonotype: A much bigger clone sits one base away, suggesting this may be a read error. The rearrangement links TRBV6-2 or TRBV6-3 to TRBJ1-1; D may be TRBD1 (5 bases). Germline assignment: CDR1 MNHEY and CDR2 SVGEGT. This CDR3 spans 13 amino acids. The germline V and J ends were trimmed by 6 bases and 5 bases, with 13 bases remaining between them. The CDR3 nucleotides are TGTGCCAGCAGACGGGACGGGGATACTGAAGCTTTCTTT. Residues: CASRRDGDTEAFF.

This clonotype was detected once. This could be a read error, since a much larger clone is one nucleotide away. The V and J genes are TRBV3-1 and TRBJ2-7; either TRBD1 or TRBD2 may fit D (5 bases each). The V gene's germline CDR1 is LGHDT and CDR2 YNNKEL (reference sequence). The CDR3 spans 13 residues. The DNA of the CDR3 is TGTGCCATCAGCCGGGATAGAGGGGACGAGCAGTACTTC. It encodes CAISRDRGDEQYF.

This clonotype was counted at least ten times. The rearrangement joins TRBV6-2 or TRBV6-3 to TRBJ2-2; TRBD1 agrees at 7 bases. J lost 5 bases, V lost 5 bases, and 11 bases had no gene match. The CDR3 runs 16 residues. CDR1 and CDR2 from the germline V gene are MNHEY and SVGEGT. The CDR3 DNA sequence: TGTGCCAGCAGTCGACTCAACAGGGGTTATACCGGGGAGCTGTTTTTT. This translates into CASSRLNRGYTGELFF.

The J gene is TRBJ1-5, the V gene TRBV20-1; D not resolved. V lost 6 bases to trimming and J lost 0 bases, with 15 bases between them. The CDR3 has 15 residues. Per germline, CDR1 DFQATT and CDR2 SNEGSKA (reference sequence). The CDR3 region is CSATTRKYSNQPQHF. The CDR3 nucleotides read TGCAGTGCCACTACACGGAAATATAGCAATCAGCCCCAGCATTTT.